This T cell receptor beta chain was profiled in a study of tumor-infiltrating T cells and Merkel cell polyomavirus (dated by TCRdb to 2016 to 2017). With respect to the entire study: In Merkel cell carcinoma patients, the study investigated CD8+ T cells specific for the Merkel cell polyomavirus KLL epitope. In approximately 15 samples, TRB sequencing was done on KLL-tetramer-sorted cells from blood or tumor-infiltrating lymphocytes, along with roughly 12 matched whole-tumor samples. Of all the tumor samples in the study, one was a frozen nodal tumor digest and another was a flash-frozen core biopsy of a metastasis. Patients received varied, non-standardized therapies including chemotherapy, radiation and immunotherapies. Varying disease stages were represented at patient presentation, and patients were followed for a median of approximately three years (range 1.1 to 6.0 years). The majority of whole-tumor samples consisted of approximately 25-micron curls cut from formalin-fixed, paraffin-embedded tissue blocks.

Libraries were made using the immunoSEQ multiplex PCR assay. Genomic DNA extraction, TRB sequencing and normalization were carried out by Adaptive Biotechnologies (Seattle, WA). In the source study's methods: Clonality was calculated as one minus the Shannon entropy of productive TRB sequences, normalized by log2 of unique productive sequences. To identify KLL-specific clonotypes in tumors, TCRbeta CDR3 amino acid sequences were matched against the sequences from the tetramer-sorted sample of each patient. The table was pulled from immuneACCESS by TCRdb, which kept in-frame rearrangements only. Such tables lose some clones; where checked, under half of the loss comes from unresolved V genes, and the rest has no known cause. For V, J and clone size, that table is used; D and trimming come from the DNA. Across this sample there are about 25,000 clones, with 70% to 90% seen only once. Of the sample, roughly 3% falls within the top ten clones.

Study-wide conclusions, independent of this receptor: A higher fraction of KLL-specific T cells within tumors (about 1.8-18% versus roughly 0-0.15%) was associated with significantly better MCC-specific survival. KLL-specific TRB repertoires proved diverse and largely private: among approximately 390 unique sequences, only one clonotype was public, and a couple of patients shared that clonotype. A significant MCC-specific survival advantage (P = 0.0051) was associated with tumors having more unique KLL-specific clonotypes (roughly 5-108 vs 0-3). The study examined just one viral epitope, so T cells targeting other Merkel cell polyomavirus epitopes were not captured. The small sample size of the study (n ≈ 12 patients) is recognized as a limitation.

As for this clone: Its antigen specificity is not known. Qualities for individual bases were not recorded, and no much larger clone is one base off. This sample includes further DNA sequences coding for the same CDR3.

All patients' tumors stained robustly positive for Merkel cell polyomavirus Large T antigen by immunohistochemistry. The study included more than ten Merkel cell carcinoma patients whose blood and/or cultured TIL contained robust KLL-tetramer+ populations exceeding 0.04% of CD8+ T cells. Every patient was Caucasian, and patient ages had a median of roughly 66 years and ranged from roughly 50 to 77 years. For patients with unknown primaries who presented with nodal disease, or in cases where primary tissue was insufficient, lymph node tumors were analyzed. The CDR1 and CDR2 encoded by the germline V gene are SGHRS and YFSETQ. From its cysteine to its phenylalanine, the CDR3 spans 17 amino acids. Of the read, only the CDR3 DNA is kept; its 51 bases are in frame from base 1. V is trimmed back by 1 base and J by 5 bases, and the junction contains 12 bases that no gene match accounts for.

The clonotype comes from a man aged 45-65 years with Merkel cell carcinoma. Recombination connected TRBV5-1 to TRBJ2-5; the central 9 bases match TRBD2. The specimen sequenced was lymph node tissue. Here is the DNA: TGCGCCAGCAGCTTGACTGGGGCGGGGGGGTCAGGGGAGACCCAGTACTTC. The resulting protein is CASSLTGAGGSGETQYF. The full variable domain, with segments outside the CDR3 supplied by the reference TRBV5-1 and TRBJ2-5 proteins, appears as KAGVTQTPRYLIKTRGQQVTLSCSPISGHRSVSWYQQTPGQGLQFLFEYFSETQRNKGNFPGRFSGRQFSNSRSEMNVSTLELGDSALYLCASSLTGAGGSGETQYFGPGTRLLVL.